This T cell receptor (beta chain) originates from a study of T cell responses to AZD1222 COVID-19 vaccine. Study-wide points: In a largely white British group with more females than males, clonal diversity was possibly underestimated.

The CDR3 consists of 14 residues. In germline, CDR1 is MNHEY, CDR2 SVGAGI. V lost 7 bases and J lost 2, with 14 bases in between. Produced via immunoSEQ multiplex PCR; TCRdb's table is partial and in-frame only. The table has over 70,000 clones, about 83% seen once. Comments on this clone: What it binds is unknown.

The rearrangement joins TRBV6-5 to TRBJ1-2; tentative D call: TRBD1 (6 bases). The sequencing here drew on peripheral blood, taken 28 days after the second dose of the MenACWY control vaccine. This sequence originates from an adult who received the MenACWY meningococcal vaccine as a control. CDR3 protein: CASKIRTENYGYTF. CDR3 bases: TGTGCCAGCAAAATCCGGACAGAAAACTATGGCTACACCTTC.